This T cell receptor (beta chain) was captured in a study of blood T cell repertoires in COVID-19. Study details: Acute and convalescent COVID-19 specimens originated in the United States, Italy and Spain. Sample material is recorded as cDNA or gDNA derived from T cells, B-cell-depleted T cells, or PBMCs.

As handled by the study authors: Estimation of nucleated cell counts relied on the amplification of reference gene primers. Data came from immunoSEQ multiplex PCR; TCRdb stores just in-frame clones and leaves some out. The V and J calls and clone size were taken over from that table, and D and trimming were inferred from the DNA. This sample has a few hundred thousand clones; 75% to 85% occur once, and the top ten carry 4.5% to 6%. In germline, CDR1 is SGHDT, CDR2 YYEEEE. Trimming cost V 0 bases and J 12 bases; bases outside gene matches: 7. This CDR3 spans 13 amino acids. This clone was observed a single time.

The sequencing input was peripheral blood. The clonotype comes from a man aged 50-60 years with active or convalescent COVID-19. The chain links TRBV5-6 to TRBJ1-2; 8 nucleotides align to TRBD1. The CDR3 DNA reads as TGTGCCAGCAGCTTGGGGGGACAGGTGAGAGACACCTTC. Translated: CASSLGGQVRDTF.